The 19 T cell receptor beta chains presented below share a single source sample, sequenced in a study of CD8+ T cells in alopecia areata. Documented treatment: oral pan-JAK inhibitor, 5-10 mg twice daily. After isolation, RNA underwent reverse transcription to generate cDNA as the sequencing template. Using immunoSEQ multiplex PCR, the repertoire was profiled, and TCRdb retains in-frame clones only, with some absent. The sample yields a few hundred thousand clones, 60% seen once. The sequences come from CD4+ T cells sorted from blood, collected around week 53, from a patient treated with tofacitinib. These receptors originate from a human donor with alopecia areata.

This clone was detected only a few times. J is TRBJ2-5 and V is TRBV30; no clear D. The CDR3 length is 11 residues. Germline V gene data show CDR1 as GTSNPN and CDR2 as SVGIG (reference sequence). Deletions cut 2 bases from V and 6 bases from J, with 7 bases between. CDR3 loop: CAWSSKQTQYF. CDR3 coding DNA: TGTGCCTGGAGTTCCAAGCAGACCCAGTACTTC.

This rearrangement joins TRBV7-3 to TRBJ2-5; D is possibly TRBD1 (5 bases). The germline CDR1 and CDR2 sequences are SGHTA and FQGTGA. The CDR3 has 13 amino acids. V was clipped by 3 bases and J by 2 bases, with 7 bases between them. DNA for the CDR3: TGTGCCAGCAGCTTTCAGGGACAAGAGACCCAGTACTTC. Encoded protein: CASSFQGQETQYF.

This clone was detected a few times. The gene calls are TRBV2 and TRBJ2-7; the D gene is possibly TRBD1 (6 bases). Germline V gene lookup returns CDR1 SNHLY and CDR2 FYNNEI. This CDR3 comprises 14 residues. Between the trimmed V and J ends, which lost 7 bases and 2 bases, there was a span of 15 bases. Here the CDR3 reads CASNAERGTYEQYF. CDR3 DNA: TGTGCCAGCAATGCGGAAAGGGGGACCTACGAGCAGTACTTC.

Notes on this clone: This same CDR3 is encoded by further DNA sequences in the sample. The genes are TRBV10-3 and TRBJ2-5; D gene unclear. The CDR3 extends over 11 amino acids. V was clipped by 2 bases and J by 4 bases, with 2 bases between them. The germline gives CDR1 ENHRY, CDR2 SYGVKD. CDR3 sequence: CAISEGETQYF. In DNA form, the CDR3 reads TGTGCCATCAGTGAGGGAGAGACCCAGTACTTC.

The genes are TRBV19 and TRBJ1-5, with 7 bases matching TRBD1. The germline CDR1 and CDR2 sequences are LNHDA and SQIVND (reference sequence). With 5 bases clipped from V and 0 bases from J, the junction kept 4 bases outside the gene matches. The CDR3 length is 15 residues. In DNA, the CDR3 is TGTGCCAGTAGTCCTCAGGGGGTTAGCAATCAGCCCCAGCATTTT. Its translation: CASSPQGVSNQPQHF. The complete variable domain, with remaining parts taken from reference TRBV19 and TRBJ1-5, reads DGGITQSPKYLFRKEGQNVTLSCEQNLNHDAMYWYRQDPGQGLRLIYYSQIVNDFQKGDIAEGYSVSREKKESFPLTVTSAQKNPTAFYLCASSPQGVSNQPQHFGDGTRLSIL.

This clone showed up just a few times. Other DNA sequences in the sample encode the same CDR3. This rearrangement joins TRBV7-9 to TRBJ1-1; D remains ambiguous. Trimming left V 2 bases short and J 0 bases short, with 1 base between. The CDR3 is made up of 12 amino acids. Germline V CDR1 and CDR2: SEHNR, FQNEAQ (reference sequence). CDR3 region: CASSLLNTEAFF. CDR3 in DNA: TGTGCCAGCAGCTTATTGAACACTGAAGCTTTCTTT.

This chain links TRBV6-5 with TRBJ1-5; possibly TRBD1 for D (6 bases). V was pared by 8 bases and J by 3 bases, with 11 bases between. The CDR3 length is 13 residues. Germline V gives CDR1 MNHEY, CDR2 SVGAGI. The CDR3 loop reads CASGRQDNQPQHF. As DNA, the CDR3 is TGTGCCAGCGGGAGACAGGACAATCAGCCCCAGCATTTT.

J is TRBJ1-2 and V is TRBV7-9; D is ambiguous. Trimming shortened V by 5 bases and J by 7 bases, and 14 bases separated the two germline ends. CDR1 and CDR2 (germline): SEHNR, FQNEAQ (reference sequence). CDR3 length equals 13 residues. DNA for the CDR3: TGTGCCAGCAGCCCTTCATGGGTCGGTGGCTACACCTTC. As protein: CASSPSWVGGYTF.

This clone appeared a few times. The chain recombines TRBV6-5 with TRBJ2-4; tentative D call: TRBD1 (5 bases). Trimming cost V 0 bases and J 2 bases, with 8 bases left between them. This CDR3 spans 15 amino acids. Germline V gene lookup returns CDR1 MNHEY and CDR2 SVGAGI. CDR3 region: CASSYSGVTKNIQYF. The CDR3 DNA follows: TGTGCCAGCAGTTACTCAGGGGTGACCAAAAACATTCAGTACTTC.

The chain recombines TRBV20-1 with TRBJ1-2; no reliable D call. Per germline, CDR1 DFQATT and CDR2 SNEGSKA (reference sequence). The CDR3 is 11 residues long. V lost 1 base and J 6 bases, leaving 6 bases between the germline ends. CDR3 protein: CSARGGHGYTF. CDR3 sequence (DNA): TGCAGTGCTAGAGGAGGGCATGGCTACACCTTC.

The chain employs TRBV7-2 and TRBJ1-1; 10 positions agree with TRBD1. The CDR3 contains 15 residues. Germline V gene sequence: CDR1 SGHTA, CDR2 FQGNSA. The trim removed 4 bases at V and 1 base at J, leaving 3 bases unmatched. The CDR3 region has the DNA TGTGCCAGCAGCTATCGGACAGGGGGGAACACTGAAGCTTTCTTT. Its translation: CASSYRTGGNTEAFF.

V and J are TRBV25-1 and TRBJ2-2, with no clear D. This CDR3 is 13 amino acids long. Looked up from germline, CDR1 is MGHDK and CDR2 is SYGVNS. The ends were cut back, 4 bases at V and 1 base at J, with 4 bases in the middle. CDR3 sequence reads: CASSVGNTGELFF. The CDR3, as DNA: TGTGCCAGCAGTGTTGGGAACACCGGGGAGCTGTTTTTT. The full variable domain, completed using reference TRBV25-1 and TRBJ2-2, is EADIYQTPRYLVIGTGKKITLECSQTMGHDKMYWYQQDPGMELHLIHYSYGVNSTEKGDLSSESTVSRIRTEHFPLTLESARPSHTSQYLCASSVGNTGELFFGEGSRLTVL.

J is TRBJ1-2 and V is TRBV30; possible D gene TRBD1, 6 bases. The CDR3 totals 14 residues. V gave up 0 bases and J gave up 8 bases, with 16 bases separating them. Germline V gives CDR1 GTSNPN, CDR2 SVGIG (reference sequence). DNA of the CDR3: TGTGCCTGGAGTGTAGGGCAGGGGAGGGTCGGCTACACCTTC. Protein product: CAWSVGQGRVGYTF.

The genes are TRBV9 and TRBJ2-6; D is ambiguous. Germline values: CDR1 SGDLS, CDR2 YYNGEE. V was cut by 4 bases and J by 4 bases, with 12 bases left in between. This CDR3 comprises 15 residues. CDR3 in amino acids: CASSTYLRGANVLTF. The DNA for the CDR3 is TGTGCCAGCAGCACCTACCTAAGGGGGGCCAACGTCCTGACTTTC.

CDR3 in DNA: TGTGCCAGCAGCTTGGCAAGATCTGGGGCCAACGTCCTGACTTTC. Its protein is CASSLARSGANVLTF. J is TRBJ2-6 and V is TRBV7-6; D is undetermined. V dropped 3 bases and J dropped 1 base, with 7 bases sitting between them. Germline V gene data show CDR1 as SGHVS and CDR2 as FNYEAQ. The CDR3 spans 15 residues.

V and J are TRBV4-1 and TRBJ1-1, with D uncertain. Trimming stripped 1 base from V and 7 bases from J, with 10 bases between. Per germline, CDR1 MGHRA and CDR2 YSYEKL. This CDR3 comprises 13 residues. The CDR3 region has the DNA TGCGCCAGCAGCCAAGCACGCGGGGATGAAGCTTTCTTT. Its protein is CASSQARGDEAFF.

This clone appeared a few times. The chain combines TRBV19 with TRBJ2-6, with TRBD1 matching 11 bases. The CDR3 spans 15 residues. Germline values: CDR1 LNHDA, CDR2 SQIVND (reference sequence). The J segment lost 1 base and the V segment lost 10 bases, leaving 3 bases of the junction unmatched. CDR3 sequence reads: CATRDRGSGANVLTF. In DNA, the CDR3 is TGTGCCACCCGGGACAGGGGGTCTGGGGCCAACGTCCTGACTTTC.

The CDR3: CASSPRTSLGTDTQYF. CDR3 bases: TGTGCCAGCTCACCAAGGACTAGCCTGGGCACAGATACGCAGTATTTT. This chain links TRBV18 with TRBJ2-3; 8 bases agree with TRBD2. J lost 1 base, V lost 2 bases, and 5 bases had no gene match. In germline, CDR1 is KGHSH, CDR2 LQKENI. This CDR3 has 16 residues.

The rearrangement uses TRBV6-5 and TRBJ2-3, with a tentative D call TRBD1 (6 bases). Between the trimmed V and J ends, which lost 6 bases and 2 bases, there was a span of 15 bases. CDR1 MNHEY and CDR2 SVGAGI come from the germline V gene. This CDR3 spans 15 amino acids. As DNA, the CDR3 is TGTGCCAGCAGCGATGGACAGCCGGTCACAGATACGCAGTATTTT. This encodes CASSDGQPVTDTQYF.